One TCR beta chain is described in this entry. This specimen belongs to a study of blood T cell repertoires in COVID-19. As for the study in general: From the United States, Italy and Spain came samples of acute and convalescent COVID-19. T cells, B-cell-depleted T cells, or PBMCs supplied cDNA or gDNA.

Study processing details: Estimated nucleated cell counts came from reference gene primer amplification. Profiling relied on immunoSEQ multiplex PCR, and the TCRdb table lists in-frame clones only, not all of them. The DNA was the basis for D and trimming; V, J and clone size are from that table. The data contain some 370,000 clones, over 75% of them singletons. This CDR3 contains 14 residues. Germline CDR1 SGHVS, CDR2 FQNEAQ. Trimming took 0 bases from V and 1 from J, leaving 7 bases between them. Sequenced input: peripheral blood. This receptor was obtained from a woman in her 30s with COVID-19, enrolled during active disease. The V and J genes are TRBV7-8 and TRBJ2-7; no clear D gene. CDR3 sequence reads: CASSLAQYSYEQYF. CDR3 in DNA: TGTGCCAGCAGCTTAGCGCAGTATTCCTACGAGCAGTACTTC.